The 12 T cell receptor beta chains in this list originate from one sample, sequenced in a study of blood T cell repertoires in COVID-19. TCRdb's copy holds only in-frame clones and misses some; the assay was immunoSEQ multiplex PCR. The sample consists of approximately 240,000 clones, 70% to 90% of them appearing once. Material for sequencing was peripheral blood. Receptor source: a man between 50 and 59 years old with acute or convalescent COVID-19.

This clone was counted once. This sequence joins TRBV2 and TRBJ1-4; no clear D. Trimming shortened V by 2 bases and J by 0 bases, and 13 bases separated the two germline ends. The CDR3 is 17 residues long. In germline, CDR1 is SNHLY, CDR2 FYNNEI. The CDR3 nucleotides read TGTGCCAGCAGTGAACAACACAGACAAACAACTAATGAAAAACTGTTTTTT. Translation gives CASSEQHRQTTNEKLFF.

This clone was detected only once. J is TRBJ1-6 and V is TRBV19, with D possibly being TRBD1 (5 bases). Germline V gene lookup returns CDR1 LNHDA and CDR2 SQIVND (reference sequence). The CDR3 has 15 amino acids. V lost 5 bases to trimming and J lost 7 bases, with 15 bases between them. The CDR3 reads CASSPDGGRNSPLHF. CDR3 coding DNA: TGTGCCAGTAGTCCCGACGGGGGTCGGAATTCACCCCTCCACTTT. Based on the CDR3 plus reference TRBV19 and TRBJ1-6, the full variable domain is DGGITQSPKYLFRKEGQNVTLSCEQNLNHDAMYWYRQDPGQGLRLIYYSQIVNDFQKGDIAEGYSVSREKKESFPLTVTSAQKNPTAFYLCASSPDGGRNSPLHFGNGTRLTVT.

V and J are TRBV28 and TRBJ1-1, with TRBD1 identical over 7 bases. Germline CDR1 and CDR2: MDHEN and SYDVKM. Germline trimming cut 5 bases from V and 0 bases from J; bases unmatched to any gene: 6. The CDR3 contains 15 residues. For the CDR3, the DNA is TGTGCCAGCAGTCCGACGACAGGGATGAACACTGAAGCTTTCTTT. As protein: CASSPTTGMNTEAFF.

V and J are TRBV19 and TRBJ1-4, with a tentative D call TRBD1 (5 bases). The V and J ends lost 3 bases and 7 bases respectively, with 12 bases between them. The CDR3 runs to 14 residues. Germline lookup yields CDR1 LNHDA and CDR2 SQIVND (reference sequence). CDR3 in amino acids: CASSIGRASEKLFF. The CDR3 region has the DNA TGTGCCAGTAGTATTGGCAGGGCTTCTGAAAAACTGTTTTTT.

V is TRBV4-2 and J is TRBJ2-1; 12 bases align to TRBD2. The CDR3 is made up of 17 amino acids. Trimming cost V 1 base and J 9 bases; bases outside gene matches: 10. Per the germline V gene, CDR1 is LGHNA and CDR2 is YNFKEQ. CDR3 bases: TGTGCCAGCAGCCAAGCTTCGACTAGCGGGGGTTTGGTTGAGCAGTTCTTC. Encoded protein: CASSQASTSGGLVEQFF.

This clone was observed once. The V and J genes are TRBV18 and TRBJ1-5; D is undetermined. CDR1 and CDR2 from the germline V gene are KGHSH and LQKENI. The CDR3 has 17 amino acids. V lost 6 bases and J 0 bases, leaving 18 bases between the germline ends. This CDR3 reads CASSPARTGNSNQPQHF. In nucleotides, the CDR3 is TGTGCCAGCTCCCCGGCGAGGACGGGGAATAGCAATCAGCCCCAGCATTTT. Filled out from reference TRBV18 and TRBJ1-5, the complete variable domain reads NAGVMQNPRHLVRRRGQEARLRCSPMKGHSHVYWYRQLPEEGLKFMVYLQKENIIDESGMPKERFSAEFPKEGPSILRIQQVVRGDSAAYFCASSPARTGNSNQPQHFGDGTRLSIL.

CDR3 in DNA: TGTGCCAGCAGTTACTCGGGAGGAGGGATGGAGACCCAGTACTTC. Protein: CASSYSGGGMETQYF. This chain uses TRBV6-5 with TRBJ2-5; D perhaps matches TRBD2 (6 bases). The CDR3 extends over 15 amino acids. With 0 bases removed from V and 5 bases from J, the gap between germline ends came to 13 bases. Germline assignment: CDR1 MNHEY and CDR2 SVGAGI.

The chain links TRBV7-3 to TRBJ2-1; the match to TRBD2 covers 14 bases. The CDR3 totals 16 residues. Germline CDR1 and CDR2: SGHTA and FQGTGA. The J segment lost 5 bases and the V segment lost 5 bases, leaving 5 bases of the junction unmatched. The CDR3 nucleotides are TGTGCCAGCAGCCCGCGACTAGCGGGAGGGAACAATGAGCAGTTCTTC. Encoded protein: CASSPRLAGGNNEQFF.

V usage is TRBV30 and J usage is TRBJ1-2; tentatively, D is TRBD1 (5 bases). The CDR3 is 13 amino acids. Germline V CDR1 and CDR2: GTSNPN, SVGIG (reference sequence). Trimming pared 3 bases from V and 4 bases from J, leaving 12 bases between. The CDR3 DNA reads as TGTGCCTGGAGCTTGTGGGGGGGCTATGGCTACACCTTC. It specifies CAWSLWGGYGYTF.

The rearrangement joins TRBV30 to TRBJ2-3, with TRBD1 matching 10 bases. Germline values: CDR1 GTSNPN, CDR2 SVGIG (reference sequence). V lost 8 bases to trimming and J lost 6 bases; unmatched junction nucleotides: 5. The CDR3 totals 12 residues. The CDR3 reads CARDRGPDTQYF. CDR3 nucleotide sequence: TGTGCCCGGGACAGGGGTCCCGATACGCAGTATTTT.

In its sample, this clone was seen once. The chain links TRBV19 to TRBJ1-1, with D uncertain. V shed 3 bases and J shed 3 bases, with 11 bases lying between them. The length of the CDR3 is 14 residues. CDR1 is LNHDA and CDR2 is SQIVND in the germline V gene (reference sequence). The CDR3 is CASSIASGYTEAFF. The CDR3 bases are TGTGCCAGTAGTATCGCTTCCGGGTACACTGAAGCTTTCTTT.

The rearrangement uses TRBV25-1 and TRBJ2-1; D is ambiguous. V was pared by 2 bases and J by 7 bases, with 3 bases between. CDR3 length equals 11 residues. Germline values: CDR1 MGHDK, CDR2 SYGVNS. This chain's CDR3 is CASSELNEQFF. In nucleotides, the CDR3 is TGTGCCAGCAGTGAACTAAATGAGCAGTTCTTC.